This TCR beta chain appears in the sequencing data of a study of CD4 T cells in relation to SARS-CoV-2 and coronaviruses. Study-level findings and limits: The assay detects memory recall responses, not culture-primed primary responses.

About this clone itself: What it recognizes is unknown.

This CDR3 comprises 13 residues. In germline, CDR1 is SGHDN, CDR2 FVKESK. V lost 1 base and J 7 bases, leaving 8 bases between the germline ends. Sequencing used immunoSEQ multiplex PCR; TCRdb keeps in-frame clones, though not all of them. This sample has 35,000 to 40,000 clones; around 89% occur once, and the top ten carry roughly a tenth. The specimen was memory CD4+ T cells from PBMCs. The clonotype was recovered from an adult with COVID-19. This chain links TRBV14 with TRBJ2-1; D is ambiguous. The CDR3 sequence: CASSQGWINEQFF. The CDR3 DNA sequence: TGTGCCAGCAGCCAAGGTTGGATTAATGAGCAGTTCTTC.